The clone carrying this T cell receptor (beta chain) was observed a handful of times. As yet, its antigen is unknown. This sample stems from a study of T cells in Graves' hyperthyroidism and ophthalmopathy. Germline values: CDR1 KGHDR, CDR2 SFDVKD. V lost 9 bases and J 5 bases, leaving 9 bases between the germline ends. The CDR3 runs 12 residues. A NOSPECS grade of at least 4, a Clinical Activity Score of at least 3 and duration under 3 months were recorded in ophthalmopathy patients. Uncontrolled infection, other autoimmune disease, pregnancy or lactation barred patients from enrollment. The source material, RNA transcripts, was used to amplify TCR beta CDR3 regions. First-round RT-PCR of the TCR CDR3 relied on the HTBI primer set. A single record per CDR3 protein comes from TCRdb applying MiXCR to the multiplex PCR reads. Here the sample spans hundreds of thousands of distinct CDR3 sequences, 14% to 15% being singletons.

Study findings and constraints: The model identified upcoming ophthalmopathy a median 6.5 months ahead of onset. A model built on 13 V-J features separated ophthalmopathy from stable hyperthyroidism.

The chain joins TRBV24-1 to TRBJ2-2, with unresolved D. The material sequenced was blood. This TCR was recovered from a woman aged 40 to 49 with Graves' ophthalmopathy. CDR3 in amino acids: CATGMGTGELFF. The CDR3 nucleotides read TGTGCCACCGGGATGGGTACCGGGGAGCTGTTTTTT.